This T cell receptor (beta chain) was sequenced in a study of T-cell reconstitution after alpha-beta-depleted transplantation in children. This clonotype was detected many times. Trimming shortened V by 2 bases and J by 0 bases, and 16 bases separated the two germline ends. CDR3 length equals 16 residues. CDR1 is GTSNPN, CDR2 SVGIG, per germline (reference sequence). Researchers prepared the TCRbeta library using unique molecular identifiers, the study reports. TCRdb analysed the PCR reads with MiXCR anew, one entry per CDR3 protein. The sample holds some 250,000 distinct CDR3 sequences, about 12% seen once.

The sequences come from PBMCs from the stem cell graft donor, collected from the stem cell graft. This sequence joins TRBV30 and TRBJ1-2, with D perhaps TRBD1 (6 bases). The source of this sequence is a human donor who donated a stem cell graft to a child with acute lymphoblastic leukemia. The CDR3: CAWSHGQPVANYGYTF. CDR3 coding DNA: TGTGCCTGGAGTCATGGACAGCCCGTCGCTAACTATGGCTACACCTTC.